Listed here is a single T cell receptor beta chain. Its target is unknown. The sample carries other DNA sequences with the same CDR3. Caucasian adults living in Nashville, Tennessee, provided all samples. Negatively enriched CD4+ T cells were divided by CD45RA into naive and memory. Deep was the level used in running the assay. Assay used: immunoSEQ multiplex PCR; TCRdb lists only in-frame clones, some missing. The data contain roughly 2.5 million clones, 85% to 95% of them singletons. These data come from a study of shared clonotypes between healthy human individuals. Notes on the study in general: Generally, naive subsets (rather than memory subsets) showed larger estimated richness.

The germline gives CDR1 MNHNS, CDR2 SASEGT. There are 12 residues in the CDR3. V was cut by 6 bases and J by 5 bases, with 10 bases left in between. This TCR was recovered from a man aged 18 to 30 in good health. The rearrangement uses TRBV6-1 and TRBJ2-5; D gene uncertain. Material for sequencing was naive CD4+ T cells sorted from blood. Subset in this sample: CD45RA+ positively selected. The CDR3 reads CASSALRETQYF. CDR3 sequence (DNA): TGTGCCAGCAGCGCCCTTAGGGAGACCCAGTACTTC.